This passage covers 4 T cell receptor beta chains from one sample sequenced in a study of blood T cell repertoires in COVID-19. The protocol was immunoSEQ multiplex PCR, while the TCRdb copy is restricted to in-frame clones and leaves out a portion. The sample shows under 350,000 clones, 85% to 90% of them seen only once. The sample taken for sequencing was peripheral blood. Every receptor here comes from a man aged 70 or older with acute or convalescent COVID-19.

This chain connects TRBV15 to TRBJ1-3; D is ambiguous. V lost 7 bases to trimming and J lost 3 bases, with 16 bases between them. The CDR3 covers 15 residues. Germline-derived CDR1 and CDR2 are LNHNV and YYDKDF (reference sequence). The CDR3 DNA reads TGTGCCACCACCGCAACTATAAGGAATGGAAACACCATATATTTT. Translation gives CATTATIRNGNTIYF.

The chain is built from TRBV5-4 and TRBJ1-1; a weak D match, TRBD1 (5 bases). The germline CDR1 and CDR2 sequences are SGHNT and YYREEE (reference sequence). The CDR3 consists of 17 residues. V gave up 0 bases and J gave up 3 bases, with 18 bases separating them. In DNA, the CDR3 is TGTGCCAGCAGCTTGGCGGGTAGGGGAGGTTTTGACACTGAAGCTTTCTTT. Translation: CASSLAGRGGFDTEAFF.

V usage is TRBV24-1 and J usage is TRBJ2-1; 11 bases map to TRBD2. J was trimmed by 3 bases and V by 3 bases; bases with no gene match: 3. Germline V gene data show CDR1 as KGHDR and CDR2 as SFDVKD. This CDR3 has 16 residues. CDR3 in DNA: TGTGCCACCAGTGATCCTCTAGCGGGGGGCTACAATGAGCAGTTCTTC. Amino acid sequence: CATSDPLAGGYNEQFF.

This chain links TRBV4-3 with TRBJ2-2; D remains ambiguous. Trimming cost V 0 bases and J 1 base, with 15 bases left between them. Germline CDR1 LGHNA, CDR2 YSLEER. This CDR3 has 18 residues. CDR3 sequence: CASSQDVVGEGNTGELFF. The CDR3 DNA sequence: TGCGCCAGCAGCCAAGATGTCGTCGGAGAAGGGAACACCGGGGAGCTGTTTTTT.